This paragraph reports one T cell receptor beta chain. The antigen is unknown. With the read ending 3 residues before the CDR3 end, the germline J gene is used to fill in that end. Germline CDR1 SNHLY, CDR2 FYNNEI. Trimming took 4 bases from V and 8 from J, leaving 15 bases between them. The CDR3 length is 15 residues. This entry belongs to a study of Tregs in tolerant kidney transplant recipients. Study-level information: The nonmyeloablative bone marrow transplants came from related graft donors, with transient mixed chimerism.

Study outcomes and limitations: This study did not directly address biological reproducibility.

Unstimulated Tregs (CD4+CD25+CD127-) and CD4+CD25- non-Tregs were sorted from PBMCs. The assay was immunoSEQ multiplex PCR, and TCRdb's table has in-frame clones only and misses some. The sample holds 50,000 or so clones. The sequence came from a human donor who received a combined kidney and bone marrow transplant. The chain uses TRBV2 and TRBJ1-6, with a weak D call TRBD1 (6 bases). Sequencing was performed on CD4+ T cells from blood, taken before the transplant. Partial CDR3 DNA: TGTGCCAGCAGTGCCCAGAGGGGGGGTGATTCACCC. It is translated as CASSAQRGGDSP. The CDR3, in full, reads CASSAQRGGDSPLHF. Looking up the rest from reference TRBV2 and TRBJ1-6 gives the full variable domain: EPEVTQTPSHQVTQMGQEVILRCVPISNHLYFYWYRQILGQKVEFLVSFYNNEISEKSEIFDDQFSVERPDGSNFTLKIRSTKLEDSAMYFCASSAQRGGDSPLHFGNGTRLTVT.